The 20 T cell receptor beta chains listed next were all sequenced from one sample in a study of blood T cell repertoires in COVID-19. Sequenced by immunoSEQ multiplex PCR; TCRdb stores in-frame clones only, minus some. The sample holds around 22,000 clones, about 90% seen once. Sequencing used peripheral blood. All receptors come from a human donor with active COVID-19. The donor label of this sample is uncertain.

The chain is built from TRBV5-6 and TRBJ2-2; D gene uncertain. Germline lookup yields CDR1 SGHDT and CDR2 YYEEEE. V shed 0 bases and J shed 3 bases, with 3 bases lying between them. This CDR3 comprises 13 residues. The CDR3 DNA reads TGTGCCAGCAGCTTGGCTGACACCGGGGAGCTGTTTTTT. Protein sequence: CASSLADTGELFF. Together with reference TRBV5-6 and TRBJ2-2, the CDR3 gives the full variable domain: DAGVTQSPTHLIKTRGQQVTLRCSPKSGHDTVSWYQQALGQGPQFIFQYYEEEERQRGNFPDRFSGHQFPNYSSELNVNALLLGDSALYLCASSLADTGELFFGEGSRLTVL.

This chain connects TRBV11-1 to TRBJ1-1, with TRBD1 identical over 7 bases. The CDR3 contains 14 residues. From germline, CDR1 is SGHAT and CDR2 FQDESV (reference sequence). The junction had 6 bases not matched to a gene; V was cut back by 5 bases and J by 3 bases. The CDR3 nucleotides are TGTGCCAGCAGCCCACAGCAGGGGGACACTGAAGCTTTCTTT. Translation: CASSPQQGDTEAFF.

V is TRBV24-1 and J is TRBJ2-2; D may be TRBD2 (5 bases). The CDR3 runs 13 residues. Germline CDR1 reads KGHDR; CDR2 reads SFDVKD. The V end was cut by 4 bases, the J end by 8 bases, with 10 bases between. The CDR3, as DNA: TGTGCCACCAGTGACGGCGGGTTGGGGGAGCTGTTTTTT. Its protein product is CATSDGGLGELFF.

J is TRBJ1-2 and V is TRBV20-1; D call uncertain. The ends were cut back, 0 bases at V and 12 bases at J, with 11 bases in the middle. From germline, CDR1 is DFQATT and CDR2 SNEGSKA (reference sequence). The CDR3 totals 11 residues. Here the CDR3 reads CSARDQQVNTF. CDR3 in DNA: TGCAGTGCTAGAGATCAGCAGGTGAACACCTTC.

The chain carries TRBV6-5 and TRBJ2-2; TRBD1 matches at 7 bases. Germline CDR1 is MNHEY and CDR2 is SVGAGI. Trimming at V came to 5 bases and at J to 1 base, leaving 4 bases not matched to a gene. This CDR3 contains 15 residues. The CDR3 DNA follows: TGTGCCAGCAGTCGGTCAGGGGGGAACACCGGGGAGCTGTTTTTT. Protein product: CASSRSGGNTGELFF.

This clone was picked up a small number of times. The rearrangement links TRBV5-1 to TRBJ1-5; 7 bases are shared with TRBD1. Germline V gene sequence: CDR1 SGHRS, CDR2 YFSETQ. J was trimmed by 6 bases and V by 1 base; bases with no gene match: 7. The CDR3 spans 15 residues. The DNA of the CDR3 is TGCGCCAGCAGCTTGACAGGGGATCGAGGTCAGCCCCAGCATTTT. Protein sequence: CASSLTGDRGQPQHF.

V usage is TRBV9 and J usage is TRBJ1-6; D remains unclear. V was pared by 3 bases and J by 3 bases, with 16 bases between. The CDR3 runs to 17 residues. CDR1 and CDR2 from the germline V gene are SGDLS and YYNGEE. The CDR3 DNA is TGTGCCAGCAGCGGCCATCCCCGGGGTCACTATAATTCACCCCTCCACTTT. This codes for CASSGHPRGHYNSPLHF.

The CDR3, as DNA: TGTGCCAGCATGATCGCAGCGGGAAAAGAGACCCAGTACTTC. Amino acid sequence: CASMIAAGKETQYF. V and J are TRBV28 and TRBJ2-5, with 7 bases aligning to TRBD2. Germline V gives CDR1 MDHEN, CDR2 SYDVKM. The CDR3 extends over 14 amino acids. V trimming: 7 bases; J trimming: 3 bases; junction bases outside the gene matches: 8.

This chain connects TRBV7-9 to TRBJ1-6; TRBD1 matches 7 bases. The CDR3 loop spans 16 amino acids. V was pared by 2 bases and J by 7 bases, with 8 bases of the junction left unmatched. The germline V gene has CDR1 SEHNR and CDR2 FQNEAQ (reference sequence). CDR3 in amino acids: CASSLLGRGANSPLHF. The CDR3 DNA reads as TGTGCCAGCAGCTTACTGGGCAGGGGGGCGAATTCACCCCTCCACTTT.

In this sample, this clone turned up once. The genes are TRBV27 and TRBJ1-2, with D possibly being TRBD1 (6 bases). The CDR3 has 14 amino acids. Germline V CDR1 and CDR2: MNHEY, SMNVEV (reference sequence). Trimming left V 5 bases short and J 5 bases short, with 15 bases between. The CDR3 loop reads CASSPPQGLYGYTF. CDR3 nucleotides: TGTGCCAGCAGTCCGCCACAGGGCCTATATGGCTACACCTTC.

This clone was found a few times. V and J are TRBV2 and TRBJ2-5, with TRBD2 identical over 8 bases. Germline loops: CDR1 SNHLY, CDR2 FYNNEI. CDR3 size: 14 residues. Trimming took 7 bases from V and 4 from J; bases not matched to a gene: 8. The CDR3 DNA reads as TGTGCCAGCACGGAGGGGCTAGCGGGAGAGACCCAGTACTTC. Translating gives CASTEGLAGETQYF.

V and J are TRBV27 and TRBJ2-1; the match to TRBD1 covers 7 bases. CDR1 MNHEY and CDR2 SMNVEV come from the germline V gene (reference sequence). V gave up 6 bases and J gave up 1 base; unmatched junction bases: 12. The CDR3 loop spans 17 amino acids. The CDR3 is CASRDPRDSASYNEQFF. The CDR3 DNA reads as TGTGCCAGCAGAGACCCCCGGGACAGTGCTTCCTACAATGAGCAGTTCTTC.

The chain recombines TRBV11-2 with TRBJ2-1; D is ambiguous. With 3 bases removed from V and 5 bases from J, the gap between germline ends came to 2 bases. Germline V gene lookup returns CDR1 SGHAT and CDR2 FQNNGV. The CDR3 loop spans 11 amino acids. CDR3 sequence reads: CASSFNNEQFF. The CDR3 nucleotides are TGTGCCAGCAGCTTTAACAATGAGCAGTTCTTC.

This clone was observed a single time. The chain employs TRBV12-3 or TRBV12-4 and TRBJ2-2, with 10 positions matching TRBD1. With V trimmed by 8 bases and J by 6 bases, 0 bases remained unmatched. This CDR3 is built from 12 residues. The CDR3, as DNA: TGTGCCAGCGGGACAGGGGCCGGGGAGCTGTTTTTT. Translating it yields CASGTGAGELFF.

The chain joins TRBV5-4 to TRBJ1-1; the match to TRBD1 covers 7 bases. The junction had 8 bases not matched to a gene; V was cut back by 2 bases and J by 4 bases. The CDR3 is made up of 15 amino acids. In germline, CDR1 is SGHNT, CDR2 YYREEE (reference sequence). Written as DNA, the CDR3 is TGTGCCAGCAGCTTCGGGGCAGGGGGTGGCACTGAAGCTTTCTTT. It is translated as CASSFGAGGGTEAFF.

The table lists this clone with a count of one. The chain uses TRBV7-8 and TRBJ1-2, with a weak D call TRBD1 (5 bases). From germline, CDR1 is SGHVS and CDR2 FQNEAQ. V dropped 1 base and J dropped 2 bases, with 23 bases sitting between them. The CDR3 loop spans 19 amino acids. CDR3 sequence reads: CASSLEATGWGGRNYGYTF. CDR3 sequence (DNA): TGTGCCAGCAGCTTAGAGGCCACCGGCTGGGGGGGTAGGAACTATGGCTACACCTTC. Filled out from reference TRBV7-8 and TRBJ1-2, the complete variable domain reads GAGVSQSPRYKVAKRGQDVALRCDPISGHVSLFWYQQALGQGPEFLTYFQNEAQLDKSGLPSDRFFAERPEGSVSTLKIQRTQQEDSAVYLCASSLEATGWGGRNYGYTFGSGTRLTVV.

V is TRBV7-3 and J is TRBJ2-7, with 9 bases fitting TRBD1. The CDR3 contains 14 residues. CDR1 is SGHTA and CDR2 is FQGTGA in the germline V gene. The ends lost 5 bases at V and 5 bases at J; junction bases unmatched: 7. CDR3 loop: CASSPGTGTHEQYF. Here the CDR3 DNA reads TGTGCCAGCAGCCCCGGGACAGGGACCCACGAGCAGTACTTC.

CDR3 protein: CASSLGSSYNEQFF. The CDR3 nucleotides read TGTGCCAGCAGCTTGGGGAGCTCCTACAATGAGCAGTTCTTC. The chain recombines TRBV7-3 with TRBJ2-1; possibly TRBD2 for D (5 bases). V lost 3 bases and J 0 bases, leaving 6 bases between the germline ends. CDR1 is SGHTA and CDR2 is FQGTGA in the germline V gene. This CDR3 is built from 14 residues.

This clone was counted once. The rearrangement links TRBV5-1 to TRBJ2-2, with D perhaps TRBD2 (6 bases). Trimming left V 3 bases short and J 5 bases short, with 14 bases between. The CDR3 is made up of 15 amino acids. CDR1 is SGHRS and CDR2 is YFSETQ in the germline V gene. CDR3 sequence reads: CASSSLAGLTGELFF. The CDR3 DNA reads as TGCGCCAGCAGCTCCCTCGCGGGGCTTACCGGGGAGCTGTTTTTT.

J is TRBJ2-7 and V is TRBV7-3, with 12 nucleotides matching TRBD2. V gave up 1 base and J gave up 3 bases; unmatched junction bases: 4. Germline values: CDR1 SGHTA, CDR2 FQGTGA. The CDR3 spans 16 residues. CDR3 residues: CASSLIGTSGLYEQYF. The DNA for the CDR3 is TGTGCCAGCAGCTTAATTGGGACTAGCGGGCTCTACGAGCAGTACTTC.